The TCR beta chain under discussion was sequenced for a study of human T cells and chemical hapten exposure. Turning to the study itself: Per-sample variation in TCR yield stemmed mainly from small pooled library volume differences. Overall study findings and caveats: Each of the donors had alopecia, so their immune responses may not resemble those of healthy people. Controls formed significantly fewer large CDR3 similarity clusters than expanded TCRs did.

The time point here: pre-sensitization, week 0. The treatment is: therapeutic diphenylcyclopropenone sensitization with weekly scalp DPC. This clonotype was counted at least ten times. Its antigen is unidentified. TCRdb used MiXCR to reprocess the RACE reads, holding one entry per CDR3 protein. The profile shows roughly 38,000 distinct CDR3 sequences, 7.5% to 8% of them singletons. This specimen consisted of whole blood, obtained in connection with sensitization to the hapten diphenylcyclopropenone (DPC). This receptor was taken from a woman in her 50s with alopecia areata. Some clones in this sample may be carry-over from other donors' samples.

The CDR3 DNA reads TGCGCCAGCAGCTGGGACAAATCCTATGGCTACACCTTC. Translated, it gives CASSWDKSYGYTF. This sequence joins TRBV5-1 and TRBJ1-2; possible D gene TRBD1, 6 bases. Trimming removed 3 bases from V and 4 bases from J, with 10 bases in between. CDR1 and CDR2 (germline): SGHRS, YFSETQ. This CDR3 comprises 13 residues.